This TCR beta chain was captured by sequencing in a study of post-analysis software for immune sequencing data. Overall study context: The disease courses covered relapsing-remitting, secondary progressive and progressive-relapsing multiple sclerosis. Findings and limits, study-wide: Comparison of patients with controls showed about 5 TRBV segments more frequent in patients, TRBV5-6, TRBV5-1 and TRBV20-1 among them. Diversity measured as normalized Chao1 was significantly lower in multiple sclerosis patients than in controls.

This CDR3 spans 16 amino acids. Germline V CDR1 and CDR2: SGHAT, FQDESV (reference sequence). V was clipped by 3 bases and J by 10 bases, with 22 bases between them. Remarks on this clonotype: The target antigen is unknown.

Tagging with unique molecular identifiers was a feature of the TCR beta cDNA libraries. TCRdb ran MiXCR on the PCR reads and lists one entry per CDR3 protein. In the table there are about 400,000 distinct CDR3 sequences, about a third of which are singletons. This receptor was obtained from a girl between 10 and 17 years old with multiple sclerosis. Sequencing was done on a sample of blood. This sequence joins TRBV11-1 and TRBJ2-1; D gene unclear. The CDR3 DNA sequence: TGTGCCAGCAGCTTTGTCCGGGCCTTCGAAGTCGGGGAGCAGTTCTTC. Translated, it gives CASSFVRAFEVGEQFF. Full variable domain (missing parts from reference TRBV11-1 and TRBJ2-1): EAEVAQSPRYKITEKSQAVAFWCDPISGHATLYWYRQILGQGPELLVQFQDESVVDDSQLPKDRFSAERLKGVDSTLKIQPAELGDSAMYLCASSFVRAFEVGEQFFGPGTRLTVL.